This is a list of T cell receptor beta chains from one sample in a study of T cell responses to AZD1222 COVID-19 vaccine. The protocol was immunoSEQ multiplex PCR, while the TCRdb copy is restricted to in-frame clones and leaves out a portion. The repertoire holds about 140,000 clones, with about 93% as singletons. This sample comprised peripheral blood, obtained on day 0 of AZD1222 vaccination. The origin of the receptors is an adult in good health. The CDR3 runs from the conserved cysteine through the conserved F or W. Fields, in order: D gene, V gene, CDR3 protein. The D gene is left open where the match is weak.

D: -; V: TRBV6-5; CDR3: CASQKGNMNTEAFF
D: -; V: TRBV7-2; CDR3: CASSLWGWEALNTEAFF
D: TRBD2; V: TRBV11-1; CDR3: CASSKREAAYEQYF
D: TRBD1; V: TRBV4-1; CDR3: CASSLLDRGVSYEQYF
D: -; V: TRBV29-1; CDR3: CSVEIDSYEQYF
D: TRBD2; V: TRBV6-2/TRBV6-3; CDR3: CASSPGLAGEVGLSYNEQFF
D: TRBD1; V: TRBV5-4; CDR3: CASSLVGAQGAEAFF
D: TRBD1; V: TRBV12-3/TRBV12-4; CDR3: CASNIRGSPLHF
D: -; V: TRBV2; CDR3: CASSEGTAFSEQYF
D: TRBD1; V: TRBV29-1; CDR3: CSGDTGPNRGGYTF
D: TRBD2; V: TRBV5-1; CDR3: CASSRERGVIGELFF
D: TRBD1; V: TRBV4-1; CDR3: CASSQEGRGVSGYTF
D: -; V: TRBV19; CDR3: CASSTVLHREGEKLFF
D: TRBD1; V: TRBV18; CDR3: CASSPGTGGQETQYF
D: -; V: TRBV7-9; CDR3: CASSFVPNTGELFF
D: -; V: TRBV7-8; CDR3: CASSLGKAVIQPQHF
D: -; V: TRBV4-3; CDR3: CASSHLGPRDYTF
D: -; V: TRBV3-1/TRBV3-2; CDR3: CASSRVSYEQYF
D: -; V: TRBV6-5; CDR3: CASSGTGMWQTQYF
D: TRBD2; V: TRBV6-2/TRBV6-3; CDR3: CASSYLAGDSNTGELFF